This T cell receptor beta chain came from a study of T cell changes during pregnancy in multiple sclerosis. This CDR3 contains 12 residues. CDR1 is SGDLS and CDR2 is YYNGEE in the germline V gene. V was shortened by 3 bases and J by 5 bases, with 5 bases between the two germline ends. Repertoires were generated with immunoSEQ multiplex PCR, while TCRdb's copy carries only in-frame clones and drops some. The sample contains approximately 50,000 clones, about 91% of which appear only once. Material: CD8+ T cells from peripheral blood mononuclear cells, obtained after pregnancy. This sequence was found in a female donor with multiple sclerosis, enrolled in a pregnancy study. The rearrangement joins TRBV9 to TRBJ2-2; D gene unclear. CDR3 nucleotides: TGTGCCAGCAGCGCCATGACCGGGGAGCTGTTTTTT. Translating it yields CASSAMTGELFF.